This T cell receptor beta chain was identified in a study of blood T cell repertoires in COVID-19. Study overall: The study drew acute and convalescent COVID-19 samples from the United States, Italy and Spain. The analysed material was cDNA or gDNA that came from T cells, B-cell-depleted T cells, or PBMCs.

Trimming at V came to 0 bases and at J to 1 base, leaving 1 base not matched to a gene. Germline V gene sequence: CDR1 SGHRS, CDR2 YFSETQ. The CDR3 is made up of 15 amino acids. Original processing notes: Estimation of nucleated cell counts was performed using reference gene primer amplification. Some clones are missing from TCRdb's copy, which holds only in-frame ones; the method was immunoSEQ multiplex PCR. That table gives V, J and clone size, and the DNA gave D and trimming. The sample holds about 99,000 clones; about 86% are singletons and the top ten take less than 4%. This clone was detected only a few times.

The TCR was taken from a human donor in a cohort sampled during active COVID-19. Material for sequencing was peripheral blood. The J gene is TRBJ1-5, the V gene TRBV5-1; TRBD1 agrees at 7 bases. The CDR3 sequence is CASSLGDSSNQPQHF. In DNA, the CDR3 is TGCGCCAGCAGCTTGGGGGACAGCAGCAATCAGCCCCAGCATTTT.